This T cell receptor (beta chain) derives from a study of T cell responses to AZD1222 COVID-19 vaccine. Some clones are missing from TCRdb's copy, which holds only in-frame ones; the method was immunoSEQ multiplex PCR. The table lists 80,000 to 100,000 clones, around 85% of them singletons. Per germline, CDR1 SGHNT and CDR2 YYREEE (reference sequence). The CDR3 contains 15 residues. Trimming cost V 5 bases and J 1 base; bases outside gene matches: 8. Findings and caveats of the study: Most donors were white British, females outnumbered males, and clonal diversity was possibly underestimated. As reported, nearly half of all spike-specific TCRs target variant regions that are unmutated.

As regards this clone: Its antigen is unknown.

The sample was peripheral blood, taken 28 days after the second AZD1222 dose. This TCR derives from an adult who received the AZD1222 COVID-19 vaccine. The rearrangement joins TRBV5-4 to TRBJ1-1; TRBD1 aligns across 7 bases. Here the CDR3 reads CASRPTGSWNTEAFF. Here the CDR3 DNA reads TGTGCCAGCAGGCCGACAGGGTCCTGGAACACTGAAGCTTTCTTT.